Below are 18 T cell receptor beta chains sequenced from a single sample in a study of blood T cell repertoires in COVID-19. TCRdb keeps only in-frame clones here, not all; method: immunoSEQ multiplex PCR. The sample has roughly 300,000 clones, about four fifths seen once. What was sequenced was peripheral blood. These receptors all come from a woman aged 45-65 years who had recovered from COVID-19.

The rearrangement uses TRBV28 and TRBJ1-2; D perhaps matches TRBD1 (5 bases). V lost 2 bases and J lost 4, with 17 bases in between. CDR3 length: 16 amino acids. The V gene's germline CDR1 is MDHEN and CDR2 SYDVKM. The CDR3 nucleotides are TGTGCCAGCAGTTTAGGGGCAGGTGTCGGTGGCTATGGCTACACCTTC. Its protein is CASSLGAGVGGYGYTF.

The V gene is TRBV10-2, the J gene TRBJ1-2, with TRBD1 identical over 9 bases. V shed 9 bases, J shed 8 bases, and the junction held 10 bases outside the gene matches. The length of the CDR3 is 13 residues. The germline V gene has CDR1 WSHSY and CDR2 SAAADI. The CDR3 region is CARGQGSSWGYTF. CDR3 coding DNA: TGCGCCAGGGGACAGGGCAGTTCGTGGGGCTACACCTTC.

The chain carries TRBV14 and TRBJ2-1, with D perhaps matching TRBD1 (6 bases). The CDR3 extends over 15 amino acids. Deletions cut 0 bases from V and 8 bases from J, with 14 bases between. CDR1 and CDR2 (germline): SGHDN, FVKESK. The CDR3 region has the DNA TGTGCCAGCAGCCAAGACAGGGGCGTCCGGGATGAGCAGTTCTTC. Translating gives CASSQDRGVRDEQFF.

V gene TRBV24-1 combines with J gene TRBJ1-5, with D perhaps TRBD1 (6 bases). V dropped 6 bases and J dropped 4 bases, with 9 bases sitting between them. The V gene's germline CDR1 is KGHDR and CDR2 SFDVKD. CDR3 length: 13 residues. CDR3 in DNA: TGTGCCACCAGTATACAGGGTAATCAGCCCCAGCATTTT. It encodes CATSIQGNQPQHF.

The chain is built from TRBV7-8 and TRBJ2-3; the match to TRBD1 covers 11 bases. The CDR3 is made up of 15 amino acids. From germline, CDR1 is SGHVS and CDR2 FQNEAQ. The J segment lost 7 bases and the V segment lost 1 base, leaving 4 bases of the junction unmatched. DNA for the CDR3: TGTGCCAGCAGCTTAGGGACAGGGGGCTTAAATACGCAGTATTTT. Residues: CASSLGTGGLNTQYF.

The DNA for the CDR3 is TGCGCCAGCAGCGGATTAGCGGGGGGGACAGATACGCAGTATTTT. Residues: CASSGLAGGTDTQYF. The chain carries TRBV5-1 and TRBJ2-3; 11 positions match TRBD2. V dropped 4 bases and J dropped 3; count of bases not matched to a gene: 4. This CDR3 has 15 residues. Germline V gene data show CDR1 as SGHRS and CDR2 as YFSETQ.

The sample holds a few counts of this clone. The rearrangement links TRBV4-3 to TRBJ2-5, with a weak D call TRBD1 (5 bases). Between the trimmed V and J ends, which lost 1 base and 0 bases, there was a span of 6 bases. CDR3 length equals 14 residues. In germline, CDR1 is LGHNA, CDR2 YSLEER. CDR3 in DNA: TGCGCCAGCAGCCAAGGACAGTACCAAGAGACCCAGTACTTC. It encodes CASSQGQYQETQYF.

A single count supports this clone. The chain carries TRBV6-6 and TRBJ2-1; no clear D. V was pared by 0 bases and J by 8 bases, with 14 bases between. In germline, CDR1 is MNHNY, CDR2 SVGAGI (reference sequence). This CDR3 is built from 15 residues. CDR3 bases: TGTGCCAGCAGTTACTCTTCGAGCAGGTGGGATGAGCAGTTCTTC. Translated: CASSYSSSRWDEQFF.

The chain is built from TRBV5-5 and TRBJ1-5, with TRBD1 matching over 8 bases. This CDR3 is built from 14 residues. Germline V gene data show CDR1 as SGHKS and CDR2 as YYEKEE (reference sequence). V gave up 3 bases and J gave up 7 bases; unmatched junction bases: 6. The CDR3 protein is CASSWGQATQPQHF. In DNA, the CDR3 is TGTGCCAGCAGCTGGGGACAGGCAACGCAGCCCCAGCATTTT.

The gene calls are TRBV4-1 and TRBJ2-1; 13 bases are a match to TRBD2. After removal of 0 bases from V and 9 bases from J, the junction contained 17 bases not matched to a gene. This CDR3 comprises 20 residues. Germline values: CDR1 MGHRA, CDR2 YSYEKL. The CDR3 nucleotides read TGCGCCAGCAGCCAAGAACCCCTTGGACTAGCGGGAGCCCCAGAAAGTGAGCAGTTCTTC. It specifies CASSQEPLGLAGAPESEQFF.

The chain recombines TRBV11-2 with TRBJ1-1; D might be TRBD1 (5 bases). Trimming removed 7 bases from V and 1 base from J, with 13 bases in between. Germline loops: CDR1 SGHAT, CDR2 FQNNGV. The CDR3 extends over 14 amino acids. The chain's CDR3 is CASTKTVPNTEAFF. In DNA form, the CDR3 reads TGTGCCAGCACCAAGACAGTTCCGAACACTGAAGCTTTCTTT. The whole variable domain, remainder taken from reference TRBV11-2 and TRBJ1-1, is EAGVAQSPRYKIIEKRQSVAFWCNPISGHATLYWYQQILGQGPKLLIQFQNNGVVDDSQLPKDRFSAERLKGVDSTLKIQPAKLEDSAVYLCASTKTVPNTEAFFGQGTRLTVV.

The chain has TRBV30 and TRBJ1-6; 7 bases align to TRBD1. V lost 2 bases, J lost 7 bases, and 5 bases stayed unmatched. Looked up from germline, CDR1 is GTSNPN and CDR2 is SVGIG (reference sequence). This CDR3 contains 14 residues. CDR3 sequence reads: CAWSTGTENSPLHF. Written as DNA, the CDR3 is TGTGCCTGGAGTACCGGGACAGAAAATTCACCCCTCCACTTT.

The chain employs TRBV28 and TRBJ2-5, with D perhaps TRBD2 (7 bases). Trimming pared 8 bases from V and 5 bases from J, leaving 21 bases between. Germline values: CDR1 MDHEN, CDR2 SYDVKM. This CDR3 has 15 residues. The CDR3 DNA reads as TGTGCCAGCCTCCGCGGGGGCCTCCCGTCGGAGACCCAGTACTTC. Its protein product is CASLRGGLPSETQYF.

The rearrangement joins TRBV12-3 or TRBV12-4 to TRBJ1-1; no clear D. The CDR3 is made up of 13 amino acids. The V and J ends lost 3 bases and 0 bases respectively, with 5 bases between them. DNA of the CDR3: TGTGCCAGCAGTTTGGCCGTGAACACTGAAGCTTTCTTT. It specifies CASSLAVNTEAFF.

V usage is TRBV20-1 and J usage is TRBJ2-5; TRBD2 is a possible D gene (6 bases). The germline gives CDR1 DFQATT, CDR2 SNEGSKA (reference sequence). CDR3 size: 13 residues. The ends were cut back, 3 bases at V and 5 bases at J, with 13 bases in the middle. The CDR3 sequence is CSASVQEGETQYF. The DNA for the CDR3 is TGCAGTGCTAGTGTACAGGAGGGGGAGACCCAGTACTTC.

Concerning this clone: This specimen includes other DNA sequences encoding the same CDR3. The gene calls are TRBV10-3 and TRBJ1-1; no clear D gene. CDR1 ENHRY and CDR2 SYGVKD come from the germline V gene. Trimming pared 2 bases from V and 3 bases from J, leaving 7 bases between. The CDR3 covers 13 residues. CDR3 nucleotides: TGTGCCATCAGTGAGCGGGGTGACACTGAAGCTTTCTTT. This translates into CAISERGDTEAFF.

For the CDR3, the DNA is TGTGCCAGCACCTACTCCTCTGGAAACACCATATATTTT. The encoded protein is CASTYSSGNTIYF. The V call is TRBV12-3 or TRBV12-4, the J call TRBJ1-3; D unclear. The V end was cut by 7 bases, the J end by 0 bases, with 7 bases between. The CDR3 loop spans 13 amino acids.

The CDR3, as DNA: TGCGCCAGCAGCCAAGCCCCCCAGGGGGCGCTTCAGAAGACCCAGTACTTC. It codes for CASSQAPQGALQKTQYF. The rearrangement joins TRBV4-1 to TRBJ2-5, with 8 bases identical to TRBD1. V gave up 1 base and J gave up 6 bases; unmatched junction bases: 13. The CDR3 runs to 17 residues. The germline CDR1 and CDR2 sequences are MGHRA and YSYEKL.